This TCR beta chain was identified during a study of cytotoxic CD8 clonotypes in ibrutinib-treated CLL. The wider study: Samples showed on average about 250,000 productive templates and around 94,000 productive rearrangements. Study-wide findings and caveats: While tracking circulating CD8+ T-cell counts, baseline clonality exceeded that of age-matched healthy donors.

Assay used: immunoSEQ multiplex PCR; TCRdb lists only in-frame clones, some missing. The table lists over 200,000 clones, roughly 79% of them singletons, with roughly 10% in the top ten. Trimming left V 4 bases short and J 7 bases short, with 19 bases between. The CDR3 runs 16 residues. The germline V gene encodes CDR1 ENHRY and CDR2 SYGVKD. A word on this clone: Its antigen is still unknown.

J is TRBJ2-2 and V is TRBV10-3; tentative D call: TRBD2 (6 bases). Here the sequenced sample was PBMCs, taken after 12 months of ibrutinib treatment. This receptor was obtained from a human donor with chronic lymphocytic leukemia. The CDR3 is CAISGEEALEGGELFF. The DNA of the CDR3 is TGTGCCATCAGTGGTGAAGAAGCCCTGGAGGGCGGGGAGCTGTTTTTT.